Here is one TCR beta chain with its context. The target antigen is unknown. Libraries were prepared by immunoSEQ multiplex PCR; TCRdb keeps only in-frame clonotypes and omits some of them. Of around 300,000 clones listed, 70% to 90% are singletons. Germline V lookup: CDR1 MNHEY, CDR2 SVGAGI. Trimming at V came to 5 bases and at J to 6 bases, leaving 9 bases not matched to a gene. The CDR3 loop spans 14 amino acids. Among the approximately 110 subjects of the validation cohort, separate from the 666-subject first cohort, were the donors. The data stem from a study of cytomegalovirus exposure and HLA in healthy donors. Across the study: The same platform used for the 500 to 850 first-cohort repertoires was also used for the 120 or so validation repertoires, as a later analysis reported. Regarding the study as a whole: Through in vitro validation, three CMV-associated chains were shown to be specific for CMV antigens. A list of 150 or so TCR beta chains associated with cytomegalovirus was given.

The sample taken for sequencing was PBMCs. The chain has TRBV6-5 and TRBJ2-7, with TRBD2 matching over 8 bases. The origin of this receptor is a woman aged 18-29 years in good health and CMV-seronegative. CDR3 nucleotides: TGTGCCAGCAGTGCTCGTTTAGCGGGGATCGAGCAGTACTTC. It specifies CASSARLAGIEQYF.